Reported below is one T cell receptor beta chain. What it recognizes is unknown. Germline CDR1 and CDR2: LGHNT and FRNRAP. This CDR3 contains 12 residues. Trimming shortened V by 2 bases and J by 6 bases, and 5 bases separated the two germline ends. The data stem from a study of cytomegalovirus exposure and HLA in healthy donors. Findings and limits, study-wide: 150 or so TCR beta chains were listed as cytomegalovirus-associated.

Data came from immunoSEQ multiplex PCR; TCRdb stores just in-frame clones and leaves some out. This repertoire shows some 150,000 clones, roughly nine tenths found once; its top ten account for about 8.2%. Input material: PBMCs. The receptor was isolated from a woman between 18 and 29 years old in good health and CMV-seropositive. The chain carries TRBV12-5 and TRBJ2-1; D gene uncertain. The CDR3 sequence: CASGLFGNEQFF. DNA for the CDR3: TGTGCTAGTGGTTTGTTCGGCAATGAGCAGTTCTTC. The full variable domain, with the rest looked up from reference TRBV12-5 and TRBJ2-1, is DARVTQTPRHKVTEMGQEVTMRCQPILGHNTVFWYRQTMMQGLELLAYFRNRAPLDDSGMPKDRFSAEMPDATLATLKIQPSEPRDSAVYFCASGLFGNEQFFGPGTRLTVL.